This TCR beta chain comes out of a study of blood T cells in healthy people across ages. Notes on the study in general: Unknown CMV status may confound age-related changes in expanded clones.

The V gene lost 4 bases and the J gene lost 0 bases, with 16 bases spanning the gap. Germline V gene lookup returns CDR1 DFQATT and CDR2 SNEGSKA (reference sequence). The CDR3 spans 15 residues. About this clonotype: The antigen is undetermined.

For the second PCR, which ran for roughly 6 to 12 cycles, a sample-barcoded 5' primer and a J-beta primer mix were used. MiXCR, run by TCRdb on the 5' RACE reads, gives a single entry per CDR3 protein. This table holds some 760,000 distinct CDR3 sequences, 20% to 25% found once. The sample also formed part of further work on T cells of mothers and their children.

V is TRBV20-1 and J is TRBJ2-7; either TRBD1 or TRBD2 may supply D (5 bases each). The sample taken for sequencing was blood. The sequence came from a boy aged 10-17 years in good health. This CDR3 is CSAILPRGSSYEQYF. The CDR3 region has the DNA TGCAGTGCTATCCTCCCCCGGGGCTCCTCCTACGAGCAGTACTTC.